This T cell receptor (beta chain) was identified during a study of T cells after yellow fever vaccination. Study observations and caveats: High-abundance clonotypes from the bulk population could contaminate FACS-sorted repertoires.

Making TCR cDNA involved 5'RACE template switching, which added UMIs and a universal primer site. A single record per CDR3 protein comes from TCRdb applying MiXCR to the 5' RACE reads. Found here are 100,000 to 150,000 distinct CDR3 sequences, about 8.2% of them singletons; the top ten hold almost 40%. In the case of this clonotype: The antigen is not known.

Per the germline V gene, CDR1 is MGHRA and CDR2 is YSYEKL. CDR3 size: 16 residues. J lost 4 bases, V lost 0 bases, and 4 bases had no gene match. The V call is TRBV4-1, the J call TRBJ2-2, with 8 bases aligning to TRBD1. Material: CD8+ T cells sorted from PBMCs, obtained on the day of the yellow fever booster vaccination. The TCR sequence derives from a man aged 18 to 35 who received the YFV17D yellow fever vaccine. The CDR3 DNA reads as TGCGCCAGCAGCCAAGATCAGGGGGCGGTCACCGGGGAGCTGTTTTTT. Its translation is CASSQDQGAVTGELFF.